This T cell receptor (beta chain) was sequenced during a study of cytomegalovirus exposure and HLA in healthy donors. The PCR made use of 60 Vbeta and 13 Jbeta primers. Repertoires were generated with immunoSEQ multiplex PCR, while TCRdb's copy carries only in-frame clones and drops some. The data contain under 250,000 clones, approximately 82% of them singletons. The TCR sequence derives from a young man in good health and CMV-seronegative. The sample comprised PBMCs.

The chain's CDR3 is CASKGTSADTQYF. Here the CDR3 DNA reads TGTGCCAGCAAGGGGACTAGCGCGGATACGCAGTATTTT. The rearrangement joins TRBV7-9 to TRBJ2-3; 10 bases agree with TRBD2. The CDR3 consists of 13 residues. CDR1 SEHNR and CDR2 FQNEAQ come from the germline V gene (reference sequence). The junction had 4 bases not matched to a gene; V was cut back by 7 bases and J by 6 bases. The whole variable domain, filled in from reference TRBV7-9 and TRBJ2-3, reads DTGVSQNPRHKITKRGQNVTFRCDPISEHNRLYWYRQTLGQGPEFLTYFQNEAQLEKSRLLSDRFSAERPKGSFSTLEIQRTEQGDSAMYLCASKGTSADTQYFGPGTRLTVL.